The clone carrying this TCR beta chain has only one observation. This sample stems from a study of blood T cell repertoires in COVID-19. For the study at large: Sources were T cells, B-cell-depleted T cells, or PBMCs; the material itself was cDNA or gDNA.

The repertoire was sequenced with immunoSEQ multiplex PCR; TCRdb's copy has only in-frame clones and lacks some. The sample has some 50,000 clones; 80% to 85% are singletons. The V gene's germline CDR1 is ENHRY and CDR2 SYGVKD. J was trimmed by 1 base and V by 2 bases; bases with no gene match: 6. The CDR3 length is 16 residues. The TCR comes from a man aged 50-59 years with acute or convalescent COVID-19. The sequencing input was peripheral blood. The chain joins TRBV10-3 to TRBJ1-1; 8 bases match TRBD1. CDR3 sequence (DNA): TGTGCCATCAGTGAGGGCTGGACAGGGTGGAACACTGAAGCTTTCTTT. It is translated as CAISEGWTGWNTEAFF.